A single sample gave rise to the 19 T cell receptor beta chains below, sequenced in a study of cytomegalovirus exposure and HLA in healthy donors. The PCR ran on 60 Vbeta and 13 Jbeta primers. Here immunoSEQ multiplex PCR was the method, and the copy in TCRdb shows in-frame clones only, minus some. The sample shows 100,000 or so clones, approximately 89% of them seen only once. Sequenced sample: PBMCs. The origin of the receptors is a man aged 25 to 40 in good health and CMV-seronegative.

The V gene is TRBV30, the J gene TRBJ2-5; D unresolved. The CDR3 is 10 amino acids. The germline V gene encodes CDR1 GTSNPN and CDR2 SVGIG (reference sequence). Trimming stripped 5 bases from V and 4 bases from J, with 5 bases between. In DNA form, the CDR3 reads TGTGCCTGGGGGCGAGAGACCCAGTACTTC. Translation gives CAWGRETQYF.

Written as DNA, the CDR3 is TGTGCCAGCAGGGAAGGACTAGCGAGTTTCTACGAGCAGTACTTC. Translation: CASREGLASFYEQYF. The chain couples TRBV27 to TRBJ2-5; 9 bases map to TRBD2. The end of the DNA fits TRBJ2-7 better, so the J call may be wrong. Germline V gene data show CDR1 as MNHEY and CDR2 as SMNVEV (reference sequence). The CDR3 runs 15 residues.

The rearrangement joins TRBV5-1 to TRBJ2-7; 11 bases line up with TRBD1. V was pared by 4 bases and J by 3 bases, with 9 bases of the junction left unmatched. There are 16 residues in the CDR3. Germline assignment: CDR1 SGHRS and CDR2 YFSETQ. CDR3 DNA: TGCGCCAGCAGCCACAACGGGGGACAGGGGGTCTACGAGCAGTACTTC. Protein: CASSHNGGQGVYEQYF.

The chain couples TRBV10-3 to TRBJ2-2; D not certain. This CDR3 comprises 14 residues. Germline V gene data show CDR1 as ENHRY and CDR2 as SYGVKD. V was cut by 0 bases and J by 4 bases, with 6 bases left in between. The CDR3 region has the DNA TGTGCCATCAGTGAGTCTCAGATCACCGGGGAGCTGTTTTTT. As protein: CAISESQITGELFF.

The V call is TRBV28, the J call TRBJ1-5; the D gene is possibly TRBD1 (6 bases). V was pared by 6 bases and J by 11 bases, with 20 bases between. The CDR3 has 14 residues. Germline values: CDR1 MDHEN, CDR2 SYDVKM. The chain's CDR3 is CASSLPQGYRAQHF. The CDR3 nucleotides are TGTGCCAGCAGCCTTCCACAGGGTTATCGAGCCCAGCATTTT.

V usage is TRBV6-7 and J usage is TRBJ2-3; 11 positions match TRBD1. TRBV6-7 is placed among ORFs of uncertain function. V was pared by 6 bases and J by 10 bases, with 6 bases of the junction left unmatched. The CDR3 length is 13 residues. CDR3 bases: TGTGCCAGCAGCTCAGGGACAGGGGGTTCGCAGTATTTT. Protein product: CASSSGTGGSQYF.

The rearrangement links TRBV4-1 to TRBJ2-1, with TRBD2 identical over 9 bases. CDR3 length: 18 amino acids. Germline-derived CDR1 and CDR2 are MGHRA and YSYEKL. V lost 0 bases to trimming and J lost 4 bases; unmatched junction nucleotides: 10. The CDR3 sequence: CASSQEGSGTSLYNEQFF. CDR3 sequence (DNA): TGCGCCAGCAGCCAAGAGGGGTCCGGGACTAGCCTTTACAATGAGCAGTTCTTC.

This sequence joins TRBV27 and TRBJ2-7, with 9 bases identical to TRBD2. J lost 4 bases, V lost 8 bases, and 21 bases had no gene match. This CDR3 contains 18 residues. Germline values: CDR1 MNHEY, CDR2 SMNVEV (reference sequence). The CDR3 reads CASRPWRSGGPDGYEQYF. CDR3 DNA: TGTGCCAGCCGACCTTGGAGGAGCGGGGGGCCCGATGGGTACGAGCAGTACTTC.

The V call is TRBV28, the J call TRBJ1-2; D is possibly TRBD1 (6 bases). V shed 5 bases and J shed 8 bases, with 21 bases lying between them. Germline CDR1 reads MDHEN; CDR2 reads SYDVKM. The CDR3 sequence is 15 residues long. As DNA, the CDR3 is TGTGCCAGCAGTGGCGCGGCGGGGGGCGTCTACGGCTACACCTTC. Protein product: CASSGAAGGVYGYTF.

The chain carries TRBV2 and TRBJ2-1; 8 bases are shared with TRBD2. This CDR3 has 12 amino acids. The junction had 4 bases not matched to a gene; V was cut back by 6 bases and J by 9 bases. CDR1 SNHLY and CDR2 FYNNEI come from the germline V gene. CDR3 region: CASSSGGGEQFF. The CDR3 bases are TGTGCCAGCAGCTCCGGGGGGGGTGAGCAGTTCTTC.

The chain is built from TRBV7-9 and TRBJ1-2, with D possibly being TRBD1 (5 bases). Germline V CDR1 and CDR2: SEHNR, FQNEAQ (reference sequence). This CDR3 is 15 amino acids long. The V end lost 1 base, the J end lost 1 base, and 10 bases lay between the germline ends. The DNA of the CDR3 is TGTGCCAGCAGCTTAGGTGTCAGGGATAACTATGGCTACACCTTC. Translation gives CASSLGVRDNYGYTF.

The rearrangement joins TRBV27 to TRBJ2-5, with 13 nucleotides matching TRBD2. The ends lost 1 base at V and 5 bases at J; junction bases unmatched: 10. CDR1 and CDR2 from the germline V gene are MNHEY and SMNVEV (reference sequence). The CDR3 loop spans 18 amino acids. CDR3 nucleotides: TGTGCCAGCAGTTTATTCGCCAGGACTAGCGGGGGAGGTGAGACCCAGTACTTC. Its translation: CASSLFARTSGGGETQYF.

The V gene is TRBV5-1, the J gene TRBJ2-7; TRBD1 aligns across 10 bases. The CDR3 loop spans 15 amino acids. With 4 bases clipped from V and 4 bases from J, the junction kept 8 bases outside the gene matches. CDR1 and CDR2 (germline): SGHRS, YFSETQ. The CDR3 DNA sequence: TGCGCCAGCAGCATAGGACAGGGGGGAGGGTACGAGCAGTACTTC. It codes for CASSIGQGGGYEQYF.

This chain links TRBV28 with TRBJ2-3; the match to TRBD2 covers 8 bases. The ends lost 3 bases at V and 0 bases at J; junction bases unmatched: 8. CDR3 length: 17 residues. The germline gives CDR1 MDHEN, CDR2 SYDVKM. The CDR3 bases are TGTGCCAGCAGTTTCAGCGGGAGCGAATTGAGCACAGATACGCAGTATTTT. Its translation is CASSFSGSELSTDTQYF.

The rearrangement links TRBV11-2 to TRBJ2-3; 10 bases match TRBD2. The germline CDR1 and CDR2 sequences are SGHAT and FQNNGV. The CDR3 spans 15 residues. V trimming: 3 bases; J trimming: 2 bases; junction bases outside the gene matches: 2. In DNA, the CDR3 is TGTGCCAGCAGCTTGGGGACTAGCGTCACAGATACGCAGTATTTT. Translated, it gives CASSLGTSVTDTQYF.

The chain has TRBV28 and TRBJ1-5; 7 nucleotides agree with TRBD1. Germline CDR1 and CDR2: MDHEN and SYDVKM. The trim removed 6 bases at V and 4 bases at J, leaving 0 bases unmatched. The CDR3 has 12 amino acids. The CDR3 bases are TGTGCCAGCAGGACAGGGAATCAGCCCCAGCATTTT. Translation gives CASRTGNQPQHF.

The J gene is TRBJ2-1, the V gene TRBV4-3; 10 bases line up with TRBD2. J was trimmed by 4 bases and V by 0 bases; bases with no gene match: 6. The germline V gene encodes CDR1 LGHNA and CDR2 YSLEER. CDR3 length: 17 amino acids. In nucleotides, the CDR3 is TGCGCCAGCAGCCAAGAACCAGCGGGAGGGCCTTACAATGAGCAGTTCTTC. Its translation: CASSQEPAGGPYNEQFF.

The DNA for the CDR3 is TGTGCCAGCCGGCGGGTATCTAATGAAAAACTGTTTTTT. Its protein is CASRRVSNEKLFF. This chain joins TRBV6-6 and TRBJ1-4; D unresolved. The CDR3 has 13 residues. The ends were cut back, 8 bases at V and 3 bases at J, with 10 bases in the middle. Germline CDR1 is MNHNY and CDR2 is SVGAGI (reference sequence).

The rearrangement links TRBV28 to TRBJ2-7; TRBD1 aligns across 7 bases. The junction had 4 bases not matched to a gene; V was cut back by 3 bases and J by 5 bases. The CDR3 length is 13 residues. The germline gives CDR1 MDHEN, CDR2 SYDVKM. As DNA, the CDR3 is TGTGCCAGCAGTTTGGGACAGCCCAACGAGCAGTACTTC. The encoded protein is CASSLGQPNEQYF.